The 25 T cell receptor beta chains presented below share a single source sample, sequenced in a study of T cell repertoires in ileal Crohn's disease. Noted time point: inflamed ileum from the surgical specimen. The table came from immunoSEQ multiplex PCR; TCRdb's copy has only in-frame clones and leaves some out. The sample has about 18,000 clones, about three quarters seen once. Specimen: ileal tissue. The receptors were sampled from an adult with Crohn's disease.

This sequence joins TRBV6-1 and TRBJ2-7, with D possibly being TRBD2 (6 bases). V lost 6 bases and J 3 bases, leaving 18 bases between the germline ends. Germline V lookup: CDR1 MNHNS, CDR2 SASEGT. The CDR3 runs 15 residues. The CDR3 reads CASSPLGGSGYEQYF. CDR3 DNA sequence: TGTGCCAGCAGCCCCTTGGGGGGTAGCGGCTACGAGCAGTACTTC.

This clone was seen just once. The CDR3 protein is CASSLNPTAYEQYF. CDR3 in DNA: TGTGCCAGCAGCCTCAACCCAACGGCCTACGAGCAGTACTTC. This chain connects TRBV7-2 to TRBJ2-7; D unclear. This CDR3 is built from 14 residues. Trimming took 5 bases from V and 2 from J, leaving 13 bases between them. Per germline, CDR1 SGHTA and CDR2 FQGNSA.

This clone came up once. J is TRBJ2-7 and V is TRBV2; 9 bases align to TRBD1. V shed 8 bases, J shed 1 base, and the junction held 12 bases outside the gene matches. Germline assignment: CDR1 SNHLY and CDR2 FYNNEI. The CDR3 sequence is 16 residues long. The chain's CDR3 is CASGTGLGTGSYEQYF. CDR3 nucleotides: TGTGCCAGCGGGACAGGACTCGGGACAGGGTCCTACGAGCAGTACTTC.

The chain is built from TRBV5-1 and TRBJ1-2, with TRBD1 identical over 10 bases. The length of the CDR3 is 14 residues. V lost 3 bases and J lost 8; bases outside the gene matches: 7. CDR1 and CDR2 (germline): SGHRS, YFSETQ. This chain's CDR3 is CASSSGTGAEGYTF. The CDR3 nucleotides are TGCGCCAGCAGCTCCGGGACAGGGGCGGAGGGCTACACCTTC. Based on the CDR3 plus reference TRBV5-1 and TRBJ1-2, the full variable domain is KAGVTQTPRYLIKTRGQQVTLSCSPISGHRSVSWYQQTPGQGLQFLFEYFSETQRNKGNFPGRFSGRQFSNSRSEMNVSTLELGDSALYLCASSSGTGAEGYTFGSGTRLTVV.

This clone has a handful of counts. This sequence joins TRBV4-2 and TRBJ2-3, with a possible D match to TRBD2 (6 bases). Germline V CDR1 and CDR2: LGHNA, YNFKEQ. This CDR3 has 17 amino acids. The V end was cut by 3 bases, the J end by 4 bases, with 20 bases between. Here the CDR3 reads CASSHLPGLVPPDTQYF. For the CDR3, the DNA is TGTGCCAGCAGCCACCTGCCGGGACTCGTCCCCCCAGATACGCAGTATTTT.

The V and J genes are TRBV9 and TRBJ2-1, with D tentatively TRBD1 (7 bases). The V gene's germline CDR1 is SGDLS and CDR2 YYNGEE. The V end was cut by 2 bases, the J end by 9 bases, with 15 bases between. The CDR3 has 14 amino acids. CDR3 amino acids: CASSVLAAGGEQFF. For the CDR3, the DNA is TGTGCCAGCAGCGTGTTAGCGGCAGGGGGTGAGCAGTTCTTC.

Here the CDR3 reads CASSPRGEAAANTGELFF. Written as DNA, the CDR3 is TGTGCCAGCAGCCCACGCGGAGAAGCGGCCGCGAACACCGGGGAGCTGTTTTTT. V gene TRBV13 combines with J gene TRBJ2-2; possible D gene TRBD2, 5 bases. With 5 bases removed from V and 0 bases from J, the gap between germline ends came to 19 bases. This CDR3 has 18 residues. CDR1 and CDR2 (germline): PRHDT, FYEKMQ (reference sequence).

The rearrangement uses TRBV11-3 and TRBJ2-1; D is tentatively TRBD1 or TRBD2 (6 bases each). Germline loops: CDR1 SGHNT, CDR2 YENEEA. The length of the CDR3 is 15 residues. V lost 0 bases and J 4 bases, leaving 10 bases between the germline ends. The CDR3 loop reads CASSLEGGPYNEQFF. The CDR3 DNA follows: TGTGCCAGCAGCTTAGAGGGGGGCCCTTACAATGAGCAGTTCTTC. Complete variable domain (other parts from reference TRBV11-3 and TRBJ2-1): EAGVVQSPRYKIIEKKQPVAFWCNPISGHNTLYWYLQNLGQGPELLIRYENEEAVDDSQLPKDRFSAERLKGVDSTLKIQPAELGDSAVYLCASSLEGGPYNEQFFGPGTRLTVL.

The rearrangement links TRBV4-2 to TRBJ1-1, with 8 bases lining up with TRBD1. This CDR3 contains 14 residues. J was trimmed by 6 bases and V by 2 bases; bases with no gene match: 5. CDR1 is LGHNA, CDR2 YNFKEQ, per germline. The CDR3, as DNA: TGTGCCAGCAGCCAACGGACAGGGCCCTCTGAAGCTTTCTTT. Amino acid sequence: CASSQRTGPSEAFF.

This CDR3 is CASSPRGSGGAYEQYF. The CDR3 coding sequence is TGTGCCAGCAGCCCTCGGGGTAGCGGGGGGGCTTACGAGCAGTACTTC. The chain couples TRBV11-2 to TRBJ2-7, with 11 nucleotides matching TRBD2. Germline V lookup: CDR1 SGHAT, CDR2 FQNNGV. V shed 5 bases, J shed 4 bases, and the junction held 10 bases outside the gene matches. This CDR3 region has 16 residues.

DNA of the CDR3: TGTGCCAGCAGTGACGGGACTAGCGGGAGCACCGGGGAGCTGTTTTTT. As protein: CASSDGTSGSTGELFF. The chain couples TRBV6-4 to TRBJ2-2; 14 nucleotides align to TRBD2. The V gene's germline CDR1 is MRHNA and CDR2 SNTAGT. V lost 2 bases, J lost 4 bases, and 0 bases stayed unmatched. This CDR3 is 16 amino acids long.

V is TRBV5-6 and J is TRBJ2-3, with 7 bases matching TRBD2. The germline V gene encodes CDR1 SGHDT and CDR2 YYEEEE. With V trimmed by 5 bases and J by 3 bases, 12 bases remained unmatched. The CDR3 has 16 residues. CDR3 region: CASSEPGAGKTDTQYF. The CDR3 DNA sequence: TGTGCCAGCAGTGAGCCGGGAGCGGGGAAGACAGATACGCAGTATTTT.

The chain is built from TRBV7-8 and TRBJ2-1, with TRBD2 identical over 9 bases. The CDR3 covers 17 residues. V was pared by 1 base and J by 5 bases, with 9 bases of the junction left unmatched. Germline V CDR1 and CDR2: SGHVS, FQNEAQ. For the CDR3, the DNA is TGTGCCAGCAGCTTAGATCGGGTGCGGGGGGGACACAATGAGCAGTTCTTC. It is translated as CASSLDRVRGGHNEQFF.

This clone was observed a handful of times. Other DNA sequences of this sample code for an identical CDR3. The V gene is TRBV11-2, the J gene TRBJ2-1; D is perhaps TRBD1 (6 bases). CDR1 is SGHAT and CDR2 is FQNNGV in the germline V gene. V was clipped by 5 bases and J by 0 bases, with 11 bases between them. This CDR3 is 15 amino acids long. CDR3 DNA: TGTGCCAGCAGCCGAGGGGGAAGCTCCTACAATGAGCAGTTCTTC. It encodes CASSRGGSSYNEQFF.

In DNA, the CDR3 is TGTGCCAGCACGAAGGATCAGGGCACGACTGAAGCTTTCTTT. It encodes CASTKDQGTTEAFF. The chain links TRBV2 to TRBJ1-1, with D possibly TRBD1 on 5 matching bases. Trimming took off 7 bases at V and 5 bases at J, with 17 bases between the two ends. CDR1 is SNHLY and CDR2 is FYNNEI in the germline V gene. The CDR3 contains 14 residues.

The chain employs TRBV9 and TRBJ1-2; perhaps TRBD1 as D (5 bases). V dropped 7 bases and J dropped 5 bases, with 24 bases sitting between them. Germline lookup yields CDR1 SGDLS and CDR2 YYNGEE. The CDR3 is made up of 16 amino acids. CDR3 amino acids: CASSKTGPESQYGYTF. CDR3 DNA sequence: TGTGCCAGCTCCAAGACGGGGCCAGAAAGTCAGTATGGCTACACCTTC.

This clone was seen just once. The chain joins TRBV27 to TRBJ1-5; D not certain. Germline CDR1 MNHEY, CDR2 SMNVEV (reference sequence). V lost 4 bases and J lost 2, with 3 bases in between. The CDR3 totals 12 residues. The CDR3 nucleotides read TGTGCCAGCAGTTCCGGCAATCAGCCCCAGCATTTT. This translates into CASSSGNQPQHF.

The rearrangement joins TRBV27 to TRBJ2-7; the D is unclear. CDR3 length equals 15 residues. The germline V gene has CDR1 MNHEY and CDR2 SMNVEV (reference sequence). V lost 5 bases to trimming and J lost 5 bases, with 19 bases between them. CDR3 loop: CASSLRVTRRDEQYF. The CDR3 nucleotides read TGTGCCAGCAGTCTCCGGGTCACCCGAAGGGACGAGCAGTACTTC.

The chain uses TRBV27 and TRBJ2-7; tentative D call: TRBD1 (6 bases). The length of the CDR3 is 17 residues. The germline CDR1 and CDR2 sequences are MNHEY and SMNVEV (reference sequence). V gave up 6 bases and J gave up 4 bases, with 25 bases separating them. The CDR3 DNA reads as TGTGCCAGCAGAAAAAAATGGGGTCCCCAGGGGCTTTACGAGCAGTACTTC. It is translated as CASRKKWGPQGLYEQYF.

This chain connects TRBV6-1 to TRBJ1-1; possible D gene TRBD1, 6 bases. This CDR3 contains 14 residues. V was cut by 7 bases and J by 0 bases, with 12 bases left in between. Germline assignment: CDR1 MNHNS and CDR2 SASEGT. CDR3 sequence reads: CASTLEGVNTEAFF. As DNA, the CDR3 is TGTGCCAGCACCCTTGAGGGGGTGAACACTGAAGCTTTCTTT.

This clone has a single count. The rearrangement links TRBV9 to TRBJ1-5; D remains ambiguous. CDR3 length: 13 residues. Looked up from germline, CDR1 is SGDLS and CDR2 is YYNGEE. The ends were cut back, 0 bases at V and 6 bases at J, with 7 bases in the middle. This CDR3 is CASSVDASQPQHF. CDR3 in DNA: TGTGCCAGCAGCGTAGACGCTAGTCAGCCCCAGCATTTT. Drawing the rest from reference TRBV9 and TRBJ1-5, the complete variable domain is DSGVTQTPKHLITATGQRVTLRCSPRSGDLSVYWYQQSLDQGLQFLIQYYNGEERAKGNILERFSAQQFPDLHSELNLSSLELGDSALYFCASSVDASQPQHFGDGTRLSIL.

This clone was detected only a few times. V is TRBV6-6 and J is TRBJ2-5, with D perhaps matching TRBD1 (6 bases). The germline CDR1 and CDR2 sequences are MNHNY and SVGAGI (reference sequence). V was pared by 2 bases and J by 5 bases, with 12 bases between. The CDR3 is 14 residues long. CDR3 nucleotides: TGTGCCAGCAGTTACGGGGCAGGGGTGGAGACCCAGTACTTC. Translation gives CASSYGAGVETQYF.

The chain has TRBV11-2 and TRBJ2-3; 9 bases align to TRBD2. The CDR3 runs to 16 residues. The ends lost 8 bases at V and 3 bases at J; junction bases unmatched: 12. Looked up from germline, CDR1 is SGHAT and CDR2 is FQNNGV. Here the CDR3 reads CASGSEAGGRTDTQYF. The CDR3 DNA follows: TGTGCCAGCGGATCTGAAGCGGGGGGAAGAACAGATACGCAGTATTTT.

With regard to this clone: Distinct nucleotide sequences in the sample also encode this CDR3. J is TRBJ1-5 and V is TRBV7-9; 7 bases agree with TRBD1. The CDR3 runs to 14 residues. Germline V gene data show CDR1 as SEHNR and CDR2 as FQNEAQ (reference sequence). With 4 bases clipped from V and 2 bases from J, the junction kept 2 bases outside the gene matches. In DNA, the CDR3 is TGTGCCAGCAGCTCAGGACAGGGCAATCAGCCCCAGCATTTT. Its protein product is CASSSGQGNQPQHF.

The chain has TRBV18 and TRBJ2-2, with D maybe TRBD2 (5 bases). V lost 3 bases, J lost 4 bases, and 15 bases lay in between. Germline V gene lookup returns CDR1 KGHSH and CDR2 LQKENI. The CDR3 contains 16 residues. CDR3 residues: CASSPLGSTGTGELFF. CDR3 DNA sequence: TGTGCCAGCTCACCTTTGGGGAGCACGGGCACCGGGGAGCTGTTTTTT.